A single count supports the clone carrying this T cell receptor beta chain. This record belongs to a study of T cell responses to AZD1222 COVID-19 vaccine. Clones were read by immunoSEQ multiplex PCR, and TCRdb kept only the in-frame ones, dropping some. The table shows approximately 120,000 clones, with over 90% occurring only once. The CDR3 has 15 residues. V lost 0 bases and J lost 7; bases outside the gene matches: 8. CDR1 MNHEY and CDR2 SVGAGI come from the germline V gene. The receptor's source is an adult in good health. The rearrangement uses TRBV6-5 and TRBJ2-7; TRBD2 aligns across 8 bases. Sequencing was performed on peripheral blood, taken on day 0 of AZD1222 vaccination. The CDR3 here is CASSYSGAPGGEQYF. The CDR3 region has the DNA TGTGCCAGCAGTTACTCGGGGGCGCCGGGGGGGGAGCAGTACTTC.